The clone carrying this T cell receptor beta chain was seen only a few times. Antigen: not known. Expressed TCRB transcripts got sequenced, as all isolated RNA was reverse transcribed. Sequencing was performed with immunoSEQ multiplex PCR; in TCRdb, only in-frame clones are kept and a portion is missing. Of hundreds of thousands of clones detected, approximately 16% appear once; the ten largest clones hold 0.015%. Each population that was sorted was more than 98% pure. This entry is derived from a study of beta chain features in type 1 diabetes. On the study more broadly: Healthy donors and patients had similar age, gender and cell yields.

With 5 bases removed from V and 10 bases from J, the gap between germline ends came to 14 bases. Germline assignment: CDR1 MDHEN and CDR2 SYDVKM. The CDR3 has 12 residues. Overall study findings and caveats: Shortening of TCRB CDR3s, moderate but significant, appeared in all four CD4+ subsets of Type 1 diabetes patients.

The genes are TRBV28 and TRBJ1-1; unclear D gene. The specimen was naive CD4+ T cells from blood. The receptor's source is a man aged 18 to 30 with type 1 diabetes. This chain's CDR3 is CASSRVRVLAFF. The CDR3 DNA reads as TGTGCCAGCAGTCGGGTTCGCGTATTAGCTTTCTTT. The entire variable domain, with the rest obtained from reference TRBV28 and TRBJ1-1, is as follows: DVKVTQSSRYLVKRTGEKVFLECVQDMDHENMFWYRQDPGLGLRLIYFSYDVKMKEKGDIPEGYSVSREKKERFSLILESASTNQTSMYLCASSRVRVLAFFGQGTRLTVV.